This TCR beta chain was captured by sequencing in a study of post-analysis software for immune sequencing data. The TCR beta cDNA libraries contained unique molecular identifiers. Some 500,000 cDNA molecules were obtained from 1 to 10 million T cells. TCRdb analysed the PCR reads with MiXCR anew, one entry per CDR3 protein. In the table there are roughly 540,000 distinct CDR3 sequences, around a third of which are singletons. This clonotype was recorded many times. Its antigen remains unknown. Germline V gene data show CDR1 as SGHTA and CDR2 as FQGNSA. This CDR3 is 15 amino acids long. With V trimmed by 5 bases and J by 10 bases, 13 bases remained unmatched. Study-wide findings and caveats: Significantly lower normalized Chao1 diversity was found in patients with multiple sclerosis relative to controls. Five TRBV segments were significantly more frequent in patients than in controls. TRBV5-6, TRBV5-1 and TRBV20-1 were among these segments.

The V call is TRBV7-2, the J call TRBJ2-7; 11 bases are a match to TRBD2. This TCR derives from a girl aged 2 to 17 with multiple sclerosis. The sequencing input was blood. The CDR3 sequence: CASSINPGTSGQQYF. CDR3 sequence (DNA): TGTGCCAGCAGCATCAACCCCGGGACTAGCGGACAACAGTACTTC. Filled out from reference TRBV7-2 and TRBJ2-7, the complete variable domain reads GAGVSQSPSNKVTEKGKDVELRCDPISGHTALYWYRQSLGQGLEFLIYFQGNSAPDKSGLPSDRFSAERTGGSVSTLTIQRTQQEDSAVYLCASSINPGTSGQQYFGPGTRLTVT.